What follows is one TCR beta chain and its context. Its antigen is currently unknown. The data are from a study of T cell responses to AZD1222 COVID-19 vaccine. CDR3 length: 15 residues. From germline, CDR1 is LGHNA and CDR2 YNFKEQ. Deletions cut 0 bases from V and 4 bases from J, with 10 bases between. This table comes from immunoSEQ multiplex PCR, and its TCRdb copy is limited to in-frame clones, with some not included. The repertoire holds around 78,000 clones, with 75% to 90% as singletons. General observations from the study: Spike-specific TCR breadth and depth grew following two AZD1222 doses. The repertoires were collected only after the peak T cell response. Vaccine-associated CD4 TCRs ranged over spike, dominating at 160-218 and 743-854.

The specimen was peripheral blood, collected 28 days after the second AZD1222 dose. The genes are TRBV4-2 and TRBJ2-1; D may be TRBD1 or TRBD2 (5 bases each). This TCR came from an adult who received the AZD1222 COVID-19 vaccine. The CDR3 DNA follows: TGTGCCAGCAGCCAAGATCAGGGACCTTACAATGAGCAGTTCTTC. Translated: CASSQDQGPYNEQFF.